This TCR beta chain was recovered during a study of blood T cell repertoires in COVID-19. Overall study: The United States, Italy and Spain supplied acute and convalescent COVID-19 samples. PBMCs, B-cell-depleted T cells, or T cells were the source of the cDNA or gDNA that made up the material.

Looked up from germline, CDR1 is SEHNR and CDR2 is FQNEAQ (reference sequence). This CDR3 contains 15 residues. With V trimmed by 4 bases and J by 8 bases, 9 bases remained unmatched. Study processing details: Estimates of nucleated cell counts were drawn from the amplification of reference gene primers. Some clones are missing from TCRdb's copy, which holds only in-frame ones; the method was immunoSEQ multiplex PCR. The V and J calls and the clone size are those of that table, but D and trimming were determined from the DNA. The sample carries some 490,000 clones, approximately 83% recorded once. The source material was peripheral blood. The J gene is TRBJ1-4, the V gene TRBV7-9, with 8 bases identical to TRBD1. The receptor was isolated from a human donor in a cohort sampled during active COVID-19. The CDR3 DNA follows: TGTGCCAGCAGCTGGGCAGGGGGCGCGGAGGAAAAACTGTTTTTT. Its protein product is CASSWAGGAEEKLFF.